The 10 T cell receptor beta chains in this list originate from one sample, sequenced in a study of T cell responses to AZD1222 COVID-19 vaccine. The table came from immunoSEQ multiplex PCR; TCRdb's copy has only in-frame clones and leaves some out. The sample has 83,000 or so clones; approximately 89% are singletons. The sequenced sample was peripheral blood, obtained 28 days after the second AZD1222 dose. The origin of the receptors is an adult who received the AZD1222 COVID-19 vaccine.

The V and J genes are TRBV11-2 and TRBJ1-2; possibly TRBD1 for D (5 bases). V lost 1 base and J lost 4, with 7 bases in between. Germline V gene sequence: CDR1 SGHAT, CDR2 FQNNGV. CDR3 size: 13 residues. The CDR3 sequence is CASSLAGTYGYTF. The CDR3, as DNA: TGTGCCAGCAGCTTAGCCGGGACCTATGGCTACACCTTC.

This clone was picked up a small number of times. V and J are TRBV5-1 and TRBJ2-1; a possible D gene is TRBD2 (5 bases). Germline values: CDR1 SGHRS, CDR2 YFSETQ. V gave up 5 bases and J gave up 0 bases, with 12 bases separating them. CDR3 length: 15 residues. This CDR3 reads CASSTGGLSYNEQFF. The CDR3 nucleotides read TGCGCCAGCAGTACCGGAGGCCTCTCCTACAATGAGCAGTTCTTC.

The V gene is TRBV11-3, the J gene TRBJ2-7; no firm D call. This CDR3 has 13 residues. Germline CDR1 is SGHNT and CDR2 is YENEEA. The V end was cut by 1 base, the J end by 4 bases, with 8 bases between. Here the CDR3 reads CASSLGRRYEQYF. The CDR3, as DNA: TGTGCCAGCAGCTTAGGACGGAGATACGAGCAGTACTTC.

V usage is TRBV7-9 and J usage is TRBJ2-7; no clear D gene. V lost 7 bases, J lost 5 bases, and 9 bases lay in between. Germline CDR1 is SEHNR and CDR2 is FQNEAQ (reference sequence). This CDR3 has 11 residues. As DNA, the CDR3 is TGTGCCAGCATCCAGAATGACGAGCAGTACTTC. Amino acid sequence: CASIQNDEQYF.

The chain has TRBV5-6 and TRBJ2-1; tentatively, D is TRBD2 (6 bases). The CDR3 has 15 amino acids. Between the trimmed V and J ends, which lost 8 bases and 7 bases, there was a span of 22 bases. Germline V gene data show CDR1 as SGHDT and CDR2 as YYEEEE. CDR3 protein: CASDGSRRRANEQFF. CDR3 nucleotide sequence: TGTGCCAGTGACGGGAGTCGGAGAAGGGCGAATGAGCAGTTCTTC.

The chain uses TRBV19 and TRBJ1-3, with no clear D. Germline assignment: CDR1 LNHDA and CDR2 SQIVND (reference sequence). V lost 6 bases to trimming and J lost 0 bases, with 9 bases between them. The CDR3 has 14 amino acids. CDR3 region: CASRPTGSGNTIYF. CDR3 in DNA: TGTGCCAGTAGACCGACGGGCTCTGGAAACACCATATATTTT.

The chain recombines TRBV7-2 with TRBJ2-3; the match to TRBD2 covers 12 bases. The ends lost 1 base at V and 5 bases at J; junction bases unmatched: 7. The CDR3 consists of 17 residues. CDR1 and CDR2 from the germline V gene are SGHTA and FQGNSA. Here the CDR3 DNA reads TGTGCCAGCAGCTTAGTCCCTAGCGGGAGGGCCGGAGATACGCAGTATTTT. Translated: CASSLVPSGRAGDTQYF.

This clone was observed a few times. This chain links TRBV5-4 with TRBJ2-2; TRBD2 matches at 15 bases. The germline CDR1 and CDR2 sequences are SGHNT and YYREEE (reference sequence). CDR3 size: 17 residues. Trimming took 5 bases from V and 5 from J; bases not matched to a gene: 7. The CDR3 coding sequence is TGTGCCAGCAGTTCCGGGACTAGCGGGAGGTATACCGGGGAGCTGTTTTTT. It encodes CASSSGTSGRYTGELFF.

The chain links TRBV5-4 to TRBJ2-5; the D gene is possibly TRBD1 (6 bases). Between the trimmed V and J ends, which lost 4 bases and 4 bases, there was a span of 17 bases. This CDR3 spans 15 amino acids. Germline values: CDR1 SGHNT, CDR2 YYREEE (reference sequence). The CDR3 DNA sequence: TGTGCCAGCAGCACAGGGTTTTCTTCCACAGAGACCCAGTACTTC. It is translated as CASSTGFSSTETQYF.

This chain connects TRBV10-3 to TRBJ2-1; possible D gene TRBD2, 6 bases. CDR1 and CDR2 (germline): ENHRY, SYGVKD. Trimming removed 4 bases from V and 10 bases from J, with 23 bases in between. This CDR3 is 16 amino acids long. CDR3 in amino acids: CAISGERSNSGEEQFF. CDR3 DNA sequence: TGTGCCATCAGTGGTGAGCGCTCGAACTCGGGGGAGGAGCAGTTCTTC.